The sequence of this T cell receptor (beta chain) was determined in a study of T cell repertoires in cytomegalovirus infection. Study summary: Through public TCR beta signatures, both CMV infection and matching HLA type were indicated. Study-level findings and limits: Carriers of CMV and the relevant HLA type were discriminated by public TCR beta frequency. The ex vivo response was dominated by HLA-C-restricted CMV-specific TCR beta clonotypes.

This clonotype was picked up many times. Antigen specificity is unknown. TCRdb recomputed calls from the reads with MiXCR, one row per CDR3 protein. The table has about 490,000 distinct CDR3 sequences, about 17% seen once. V lost 2 bases to trimming and J lost 0 bases, with 17 bases between them. CDR3 length equals 17 residues. Germline V gives CDR1 MNHEY, CDR2 SVGAGI. The receptor's source is a human donor in good health (CMV status not recorded). Some clones in this sample may be carry-over from other donors' samples. The sequenced material came from CD8+ T cells from PBMCs. The chain has TRBV6-5 and TRBJ2-7; TRBD2 is a possible D gene (5 bases). CDR3 sequence reads: CASSYRSPRESSYEQYF. The CDR3 nucleotides read TGTGCCAGCAGTTACCGTTCCCCGAGGGAGAGCTCCTACGAGCAGTACTTC.